This paragraph covers one T cell receptor (beta chain) sequence. This table comes from immunoSEQ multiplex PCR, and its TCRdb copy is limited to in-frame clones, with some not included. The sample lists 150,000 to 200,000 clones; 90% were seen once. This specimen belongs to a study of control samples from healthy donors and cancer patients. The germline CDR1 and CDR2 sequences are SGHTA and FQGNSA. The CDR3 totals 16 residues. V gave up 1 base and J gave up 2 bases, with 14 bases separating them. Input material: blood. The TCR sequence derives from a woman aged 45-65 years in good health. The chain is built from TRBV7-2 and TRBJ1-1; D gene ambiguous. CDR3: CASSLVGIGSNTEAFF. The CDR3 DNA reads TGTGCCAGCAGCTTAGTTGGAATAGGGAGTAACACTGAAGCTTTCTTT.